A single sample gave rise to the 9 T cell receptor beta chains below, sequenced in a study of blood T cell repertoires in COVID-19. TCRdb's copy holds only in-frame clones and misses some; the assay was immunoSEQ multiplex PCR. The repertoire includes about 100,000 clones, about 86% of them detected once, and 3% to 4% sits in the top ten. The sequenced sample was peripheral blood. These receptors came from an elderly woman with active or convalescent COVID-19.

In nucleotides, the CDR3 is TGCGCCAGCAGAAACGCGGGGAACACCGGGGAGCTGTTTTTT. As protein: CASRNAGNTGELFF. The V and J genes are TRBV5-1 and TRBJ2-2, with a tentative D call TRBD2 (5 bases). Trimming pared 5 bases from V and 1 base from J, leaving 9 bases between. This CDR3 comprises 14 residues. Looked up from germline, CDR1 is SGHRS and CDR2 is YFSETQ. Complete variable domain (other parts from reference TRBV5-1 and TRBJ2-2): KAGVTQTPRYLIKTRGQQVTLSCSPISGHRSVSWYQQTPGQGLQFLFEYFSETQRNKGNFPGRFSGRQFSNSRSEMNVSTLELGDSALYLCASRNAGNTGELFFGEGSRLTVL.

This chain links TRBV5-4 with TRBJ2-5; D possibly corresponds to TRBD1 (6 bases). The CDR3 is 15 residues long. Germline CDR1 reads SGHNT; CDR2 reads YYREEE (reference sequence). V was cut by 4 bases and J by 4 bases, with 17 bases left in between. The CDR3 sequence: CASSPKPTGIETQYF. In nucleotides, the CDR3 is TGTGCCAGCAGCCCCAAGCCCACAGGGATAGAGACCCAGTACTTC.

The gene calls are TRBV5-4 and TRBJ2-3; 10 bases line up with TRBD2. CDR1 is SGHNT, CDR2 YYREEE, per germline (reference sequence). CDR3 length equals 15 residues. V shed 4 bases, J shed 1 base, and the junction held 3 bases outside the gene matches. Written as DNA, the CDR3 is TGTGCCAGCAGCCCCACTAGCGGGGGCACAGATACGCAGTATTTT. Amino acid sequence: CASSPTSGGTDTQYF.

The rearrangement joins TRBV28 to TRBJ2-5; 12 nucleotides match TRBD2. The CDR3 is 16 residues long. Trimming at V came to 2 bases and at J to 2 bases, leaving 3 bases not matched to a gene. Germline V gene lookup returns CDR1 MDHEN and CDR2 SYDVKM. CDR3 DNA sequence: TGTGCCAGCAGTTTAGCGCTAGCGGGGGGGCAAGAGACCCAGTACTTC. This translates into CASSLALAGGQETQYF.

The chain combines TRBV7-3 with TRBJ2-2; 7 positions match TRBD2. The V gene end was trimmed by 4 bases and the J gene end by 2 bases; junction bases not matched to a gene: 7. This CDR3 has 16 residues. CDR1 and CDR2 from the germline V gene are SGHTA and FQGTGA. DNA for the CDR3: TGTGCCAGCAGCTCGCGAGCGGGATCTAACACCGGGGAGCTGTTTTTT. Translating it yields CASSSRAGSNTGELFF.

This rearrangement joins TRBV7-2 to TRBJ2-7; D may be TRBD2 (7 bases). Germline loops: CDR1 SGHTA, CDR2 FQGNSA. The CDR3 contains 17 residues. The V end was cut by 5 bases, the J end by 3 bases, with 23 bases between. CDR3 in DNA: TGTGCCAGCAGCCGCGAAGGTTGGGGGGGGGCCGTCTACGAGCAGTACTTC. Translated: CASSREGWGGAVYEQYF.

This rearrangement joins TRBV6-5 to TRBJ1-6; no reliable D call. Trimming cost V 5 bases and J 7 bases, with 9 bases left between them. CDR3 length: 13 amino acids. Germline loops: CDR1 MNHEY, CDR2 SVGAGI. The CDR3 protein is CASSNYGNSPLHF. CDR3 nucleotide sequence: TGTGCCAGCAGTAACTACGGGAATTCACCCCTCCACTTT.

This chain links TRBV18 with TRBJ2-2; a possible D gene is TRBD1 (7 bases). Germline CDR1 KGHSH, CDR2 LQKENI. V lost 2 bases, J lost 6 bases, and 22 bases lay in between. This CDR3 region has 18 residues. CDR3 DNA: TGTGCCAGCTCACCAACGCCTCTAGGACAGGAGGGCGCCGGGGAGCTGTTTTTT. Translating gives CASSPTPLGQEGAGELFF.

V usage is TRBV18 and J usage is TRBJ1-1; 7 positions match TRBD1. Germline V gene sequence: CDR1 KGHSH, CDR2 LQKENI. V gave up 3 bases and J gave up 13 bases; unmatched junction bases: 14. The CDR3 spans 14 residues. The CDR3 sequence: CASSPQRQGVDNFF. The CDR3 region has the DNA TGTGCCAGCTCACCCCAACGACAGGGTGTGGACAATTTCTTT.